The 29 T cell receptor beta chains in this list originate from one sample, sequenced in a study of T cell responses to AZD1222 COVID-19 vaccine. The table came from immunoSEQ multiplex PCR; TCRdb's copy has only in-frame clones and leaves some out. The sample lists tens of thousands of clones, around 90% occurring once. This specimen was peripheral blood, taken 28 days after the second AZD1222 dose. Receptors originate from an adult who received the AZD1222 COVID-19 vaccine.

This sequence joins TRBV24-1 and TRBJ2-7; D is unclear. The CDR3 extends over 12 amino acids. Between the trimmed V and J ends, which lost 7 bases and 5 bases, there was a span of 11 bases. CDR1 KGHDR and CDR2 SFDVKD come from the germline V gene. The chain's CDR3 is CATSQDANEQYF. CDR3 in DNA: TGTGCCACCAGCCAGGACGCGAACGAGCAGTACTTC.

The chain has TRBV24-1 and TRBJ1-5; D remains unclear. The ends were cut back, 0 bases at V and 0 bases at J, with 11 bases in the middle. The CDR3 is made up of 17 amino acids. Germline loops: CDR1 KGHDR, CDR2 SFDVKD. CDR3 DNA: TGTGCCACCAGTGATTTGCCGGGCAGATCTAGCAATCAGCCCCAGCATTTT. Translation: CATSDLPGRSSNQPQHF.

CDR3 sequence reads: CASSSGTGYEQYF. Here the CDR3 DNA reads TGTGCCAGCAGCTCTGGGACTGGCTACGAGCAGTACTTC. V is TRBV13 and J is TRBJ2-7; possibly TRBD2 for D (6 bases). The V end lost 4 bases, the J end lost 3 bases, and 10 bases lay between the germline ends. Germline values: CDR1 PRHDT, CDR2 FYEKMQ (reference sequence). The CDR3 runs to 13 residues. Full variable domain (outside the CDR3, taken from reference TRBV13 and TRBJ2-7): AAGVIQSPRHLIKEKRETATLKCYPIPRHDTVYWYQQGPGQDPQFLISFYEKMQSDKGSIPDRFSAQQFSDYHSELNMSSLELGDSALYFCASSSGTGYEQYFGPGTRLTVT.

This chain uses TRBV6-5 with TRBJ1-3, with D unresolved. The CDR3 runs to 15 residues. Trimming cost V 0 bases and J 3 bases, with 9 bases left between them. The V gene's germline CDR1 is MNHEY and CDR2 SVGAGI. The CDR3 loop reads CASSYSSGYGNTIYF. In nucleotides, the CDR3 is TGTGCCAGCAGTTACTCTTCCGGGTATGGAAACACCATATATTTT.

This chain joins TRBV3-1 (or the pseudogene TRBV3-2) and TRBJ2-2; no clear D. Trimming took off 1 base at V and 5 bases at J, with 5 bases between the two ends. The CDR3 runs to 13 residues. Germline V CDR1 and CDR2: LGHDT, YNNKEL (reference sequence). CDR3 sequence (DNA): TGTGCCAGCAGCCAAGGCAGAACCGGGGAGCTGTTTTTT. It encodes CASSQGRTGELFF.

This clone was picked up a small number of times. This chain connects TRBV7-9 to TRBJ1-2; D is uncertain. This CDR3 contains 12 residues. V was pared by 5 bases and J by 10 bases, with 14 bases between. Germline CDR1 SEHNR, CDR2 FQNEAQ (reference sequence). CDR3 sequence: CASSLTRGNYTF. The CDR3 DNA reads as TGTGCCAGCAGCCTAACGCGAGGGAACTACACCTTC.

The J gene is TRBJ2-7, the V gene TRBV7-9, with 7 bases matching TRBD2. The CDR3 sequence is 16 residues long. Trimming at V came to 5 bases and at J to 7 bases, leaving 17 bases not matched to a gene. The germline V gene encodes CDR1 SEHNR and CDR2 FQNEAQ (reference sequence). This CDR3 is CASSPLAAITGGEQYF. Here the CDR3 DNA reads TGTGCCAGCAGCCCCCTGGCGGCTATCACCGGGGGGGAGCAGTACTTC. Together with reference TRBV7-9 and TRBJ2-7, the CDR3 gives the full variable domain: DTGVSQNPRHKITKRGQNVTFRCDPISEHNRLYWYRQTLGQGPEFLTYFQNEAQLEKSRLLSDRFSAERPKGSFSTLEIQRTEQGDSAMYLCASSPLAAITGGEQYFGPGTRLTVT.

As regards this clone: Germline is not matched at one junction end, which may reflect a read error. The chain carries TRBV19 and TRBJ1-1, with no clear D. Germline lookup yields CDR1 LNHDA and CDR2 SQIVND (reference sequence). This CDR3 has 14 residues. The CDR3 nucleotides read TGTGCTAGTACCCGAGGCACAGTGAACACTGAAGCTTTCTTT. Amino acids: CASTRGTVNTEAFF.

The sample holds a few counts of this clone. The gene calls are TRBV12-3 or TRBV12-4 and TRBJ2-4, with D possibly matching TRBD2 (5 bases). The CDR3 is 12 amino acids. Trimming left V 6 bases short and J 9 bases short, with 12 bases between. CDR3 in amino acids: CASSPDRGIQYF. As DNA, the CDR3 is TGTGCCAGCAGCCCAGATCGGGGCATTCAGTACTTC.

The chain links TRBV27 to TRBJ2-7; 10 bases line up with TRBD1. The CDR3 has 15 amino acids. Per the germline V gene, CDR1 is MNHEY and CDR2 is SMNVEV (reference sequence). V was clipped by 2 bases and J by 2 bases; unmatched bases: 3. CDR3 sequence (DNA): TGTGCCAGCAGTTTACAGGGACAGGGGACCTACGAGCAGTACTTC. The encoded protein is CASSLQGQGTYEQYF.

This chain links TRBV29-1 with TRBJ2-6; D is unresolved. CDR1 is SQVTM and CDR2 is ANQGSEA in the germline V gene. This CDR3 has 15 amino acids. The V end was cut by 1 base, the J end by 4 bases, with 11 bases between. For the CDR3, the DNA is TGCAGCGTTGAAGGACCCCCCCCCGGGGCCAACGTCCTGACTTTC. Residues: CSVEGPPPGANVLTF.

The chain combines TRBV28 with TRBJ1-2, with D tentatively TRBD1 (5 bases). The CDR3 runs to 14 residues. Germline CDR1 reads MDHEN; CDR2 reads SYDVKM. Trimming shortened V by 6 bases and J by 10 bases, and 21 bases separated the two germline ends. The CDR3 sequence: CASRSPGDRALYTF. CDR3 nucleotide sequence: TGTGCCAGCAGATCCCCGGGAGACAGAGCCCTCTACACCTTC.

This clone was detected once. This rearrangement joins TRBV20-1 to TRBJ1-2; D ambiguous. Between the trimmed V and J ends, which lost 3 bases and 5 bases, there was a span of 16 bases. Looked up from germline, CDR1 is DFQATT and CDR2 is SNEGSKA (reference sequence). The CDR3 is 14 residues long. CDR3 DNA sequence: TGCAGTGCTAGTCGAGGACGGCGAGGATATGGCTACACCTTC. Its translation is CSASRGRRGYGYTF.

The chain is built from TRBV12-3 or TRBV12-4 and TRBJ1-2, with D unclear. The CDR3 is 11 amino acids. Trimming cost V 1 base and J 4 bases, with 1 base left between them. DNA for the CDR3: TGTGCCAGCAGTTTAGGCTATGGCTACACCTTC. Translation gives CASSLGYGYTF.

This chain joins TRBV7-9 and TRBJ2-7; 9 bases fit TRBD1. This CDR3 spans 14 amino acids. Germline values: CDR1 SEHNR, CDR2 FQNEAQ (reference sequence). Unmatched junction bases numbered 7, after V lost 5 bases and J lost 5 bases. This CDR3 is CASSSTGTGNEQYF. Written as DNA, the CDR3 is TGTGCCAGCAGCAGTACCGGGACAGGGAACGAGCAGTACTTC. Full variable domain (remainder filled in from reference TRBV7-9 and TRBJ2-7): DTGVSQNPRHKITKRGQNVTFRCDPISEHNRLYWYRQTLGQGPEFLTYFQNEAQLEKSRLLSDRFSAERPKGSFSTLEIQRTEQGDSAMYLCASSSTGTGNEQYFGPGTRLTVT.

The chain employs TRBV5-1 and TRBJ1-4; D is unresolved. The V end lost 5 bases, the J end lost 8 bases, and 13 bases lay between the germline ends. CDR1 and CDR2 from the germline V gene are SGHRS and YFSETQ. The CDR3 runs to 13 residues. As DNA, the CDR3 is TGCGCCAGCAGAGAACATAGTACCGAAAAACTGTTTTTT. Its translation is CASREHSTEKLFF.

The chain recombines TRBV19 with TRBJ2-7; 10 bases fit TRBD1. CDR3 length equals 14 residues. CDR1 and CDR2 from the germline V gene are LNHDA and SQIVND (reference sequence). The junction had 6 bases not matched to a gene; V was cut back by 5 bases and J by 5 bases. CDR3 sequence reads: CASSPRDRGNEQYF. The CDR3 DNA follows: TGTGCCAGTAGTCCCCGGGACAGGGGTAACGAGCAGTACTTC.

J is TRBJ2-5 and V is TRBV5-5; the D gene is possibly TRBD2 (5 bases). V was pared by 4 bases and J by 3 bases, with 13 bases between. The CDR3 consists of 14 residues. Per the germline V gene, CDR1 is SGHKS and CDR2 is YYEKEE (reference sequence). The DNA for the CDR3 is TGTGCCAGCAGCCTAACTCCCGGGGAAGAGACCCAGTACTTC. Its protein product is CASSLTPGEETQYF.

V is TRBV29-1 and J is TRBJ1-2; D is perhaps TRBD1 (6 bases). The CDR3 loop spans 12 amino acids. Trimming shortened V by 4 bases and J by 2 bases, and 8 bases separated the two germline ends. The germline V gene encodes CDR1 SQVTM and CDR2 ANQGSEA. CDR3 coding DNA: TGCAGCGTTGCAGGGGCCAACTATGGCTACACCTTC. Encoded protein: CSVAGANYGYTF.

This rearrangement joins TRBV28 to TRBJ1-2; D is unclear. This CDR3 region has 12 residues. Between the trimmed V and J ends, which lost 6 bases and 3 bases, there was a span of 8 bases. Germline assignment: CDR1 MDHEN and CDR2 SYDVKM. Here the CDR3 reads CASSLRDYGYTF. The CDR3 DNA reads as TGTGCCAGCAGCCTCCGGGACTATGGCTACACCTTC.

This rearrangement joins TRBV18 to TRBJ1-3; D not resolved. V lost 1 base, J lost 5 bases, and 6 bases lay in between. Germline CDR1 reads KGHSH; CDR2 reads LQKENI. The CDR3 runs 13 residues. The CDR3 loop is CASSPQSRNTIYF. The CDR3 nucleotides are TGTGCCAGCTCACCACAGAGTCGAAACACCATATATTTT.

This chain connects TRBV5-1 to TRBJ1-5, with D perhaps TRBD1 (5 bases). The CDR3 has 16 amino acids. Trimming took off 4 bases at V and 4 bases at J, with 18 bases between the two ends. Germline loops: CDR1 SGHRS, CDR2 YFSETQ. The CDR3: CASSTGPGNGNQPQHF. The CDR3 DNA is TGCGCCAGCAGCACGGGACCCGGGAACGGTAATCAGCCCCAGCATTTT.

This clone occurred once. The chain's CDR3 is CASSTPGGGTGELFF. DNA of the CDR3: TGTGCCAGCAGCACCCCTGGGGGGGGGACAGGGGAGCTGTTTTTT. The V gene is TRBV5-4, the J gene TRBJ2-2; D might be TRBD2 (7 bases). CDR3 size: 15 residues. Germline CDR1 is SGHNT and CDR2 is YYREEE (reference sequence). The germline V and J ends were trimmed by 4 bases and 8 bases, with 18 bases remaining between them.

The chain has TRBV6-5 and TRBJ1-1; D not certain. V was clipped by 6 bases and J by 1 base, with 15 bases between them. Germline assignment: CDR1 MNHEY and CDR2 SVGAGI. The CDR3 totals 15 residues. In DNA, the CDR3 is TGTGCCAGCAGCAACCACCACCAGGCGAACACTGAAGCTTTCTTT. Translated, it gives CASSNHHQANTEAFF.

This CDR3 is CATSGAVGTPYGYTF. CDR3 in DNA: TGTGCCACCAGTGGGGCGGTCGGGACCCCCTATGGCTACACCTTC. The V and J genes are TRBV24-1 and TRBJ1-2, with TRBD1 as a possible D gene (5 bases). The germline V gene has CDR1 KGHDR and CDR2 SFDVKD. This CDR3 comprises 15 residues. V was pared by 5 bases and J by 4 bases, with 16 bases between.

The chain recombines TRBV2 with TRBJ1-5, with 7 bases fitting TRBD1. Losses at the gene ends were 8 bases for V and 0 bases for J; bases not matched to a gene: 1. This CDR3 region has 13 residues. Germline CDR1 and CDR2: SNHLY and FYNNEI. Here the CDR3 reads CASRDSSNQPQHF. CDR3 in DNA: TGTGCCAGCCGGGACAGTAGCAATCAGCCCCAGCATTTT.

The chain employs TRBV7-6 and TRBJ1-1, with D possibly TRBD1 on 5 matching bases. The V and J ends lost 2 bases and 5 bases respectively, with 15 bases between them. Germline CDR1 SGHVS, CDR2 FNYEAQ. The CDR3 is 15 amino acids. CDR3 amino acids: CASSLNSGPATEAFF. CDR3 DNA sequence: TGTGCCAGCAGCTTAAATTCAGGGCCTGCTACTGAAGCTTTCTTT.

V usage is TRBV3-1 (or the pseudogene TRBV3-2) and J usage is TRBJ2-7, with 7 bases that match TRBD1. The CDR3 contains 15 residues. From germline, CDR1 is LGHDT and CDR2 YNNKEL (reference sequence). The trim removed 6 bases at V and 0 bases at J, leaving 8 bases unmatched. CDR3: CASRLRGQTSYEQYF. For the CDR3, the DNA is TGTGCCAGCAGGTTACGGGGACAGACCTCCTACGAGCAGTACTTC.

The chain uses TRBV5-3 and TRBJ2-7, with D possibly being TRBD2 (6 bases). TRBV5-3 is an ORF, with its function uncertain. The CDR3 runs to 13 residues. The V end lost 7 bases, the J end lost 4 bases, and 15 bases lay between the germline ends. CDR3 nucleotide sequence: TGTGCCAGAGGATCGCGGGGCGGGTACGAGCAGTACTTC. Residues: CARGSRGGYEQYF.